Following are 19 T cell receptor beta chains from one sample sequenced in a study of blood T cell repertoires in COVID-19 (dated by TCRdb to about 2020). Receptor libraries were prepared by the immunoSEQ multiplex PCR assay. TCRdb retrieved this table from immuneACCESS and kept in-frame rearrangements only. Not all clones are present; in checked studies, unresolved V genes account for under half, and no reason is known for the remainder. This sample comprises 180,000 or so clones, 76% of them detected only once. 8.5% to 10% of the sample is taken by the ten largest. The source material was peripheral blood. Source of these receptors: a woman in her forties or fifties with active or convalescent COVID-19.

The genes are TRBV5-6 and TRBJ1-6; maybe TRBD1 (6 bases). In germline, CDR1 is SGHDT, CDR2 YYEEEE. V shed 4 bases and J shed 8 bases, with 19 bases lying between them. This CDR3 is 16 amino acids long. The CDR3 coding sequence is TGTGCCAGCAGCCCGAAGACAGGTCTGCTTTATTCACCCCTCCACTTT. Its protein product is CASSPKTGLLYSPLHF.

The rearrangement links TRBV10-3 to TRBJ2-1; 16 nucleotides line up with TRBD2. The CDR3 runs 20 residues. CDR1 and CDR2 (germline): ENHRY, SYGVKD. The trim removed 2 bases at V and 2 bases at J, leaving 9 bases unmatched. The CDR3 DNA reads TGTGCCATCAGTGAGCCGGGACTAGCGGGGGGGCCAAAGACCTACAATGAGCAGTTCTTC. Amino acids: CAISEPGLAGGPKTYNEQFF.

This clone occurred a few times. This rearrangement joins TRBV5-1 to TRBJ2-1, with no clear D. Looked up from germline, CDR1 is SGHRS and CDR2 is YFSETQ. V lost 1 base and J lost 9, with 8 bases in between. This CDR3 is 12 amino acids long. CDR3 nucleotides: TGCGCCAGCAGCTTGTATGCTAGTGAGCAGTTCTTC. Protein: CASSLYASEQFF.

The chain recombines TRBV6-5 with TRBJ2-7, with 9 nucleotides matching TRBD2. This CDR3 comprises 13 residues. The V gene's germline CDR1 is MNHEY and CDR2 SVGAGI. The junction had 4 bases not matched to a gene; V was cut back by 6 bases and J by 4 bases. The CDR3 spells CASSLAGEYEQYF. The CDR3 DNA reads TGTGCCAGCAGCTTAGCGGGGGAGTACGAGCAGTACTTC.

The V gene is TRBV5-4, the J gene TRBJ2-2, with a possible D match to TRBD1 (5 bases). Germline V gene sequence: CDR1 SGHNT, CDR2 YYREEE (reference sequence). Deletions cut 8 bases from V and 1 base from J, with 9 bases between. CDR3 length: 13 amino acids. The CDR3 loop reads CASTQGNTGELFF. The CDR3 DNA sequence: TGTGCCAGTACCCAGGGGAACACCGGGGAGCTGTTTTTT.

The chain joins TRBV9 to TRBJ2-5; 7 bases match TRBD2. CDR3 length: 14 residues. Germline CDR1 and CDR2: SGDLS and YYNGEE. V shed 4 bases, J shed 4 bases, and the junction held 7 bases outside the gene matches. DNA of the CDR3: TGTGCCAGCAGCCCAGGTACGGGAGGAGAGACCCAGTACTTC. Translating gives CASSPGTGGETQYF.

This clone came up a few times. The chain links TRBV2 to TRBJ1-5; a possible D gene is TRBD1 (6 bases). This CDR3 contains 15 residues. Germline values: CDR1 SNHLY, CDR2 FYNNEI. V was clipped by 5 bases and J by 0 bases, with 11 bases between them. The CDR3 DNA reads as TGTGCCAGCAGTACCGGACAGTATAGCAATCAGCCCCAGCATTTT. Its protein product is CASSTGQYSNQPQHF.

This clone was observed a single time. This rearrangement joins TRBV6-6 to TRBJ1-5; D unclear. The CDR3 runs 12 residues. Between the trimmed V and J ends, which lost 6 bases and 7 bases, there was a span of 10 bases. The germline V gene has CDR1 MNHNY and CDR2 SVGAGI (reference sequence). CDR3 DNA sequence: TGTGCCAGCAGAACCCAGGAACAGCCCCAGCATTTT. This codes for CASRTQEQPQHF.

The chain employs TRBV6-2 or TRBV6-3 and TRBJ1-4; 8 nucleotides match TRBD1. Unmatched junction bases numbered 8, after V lost 4 bases and J lost 1 base. The CDR3 runs to 17 residues. The germline V gene has CDR1 MNHEY and CDR2 SVGEGT. The CDR3 protein is CASSSRTGWRTNEKLFF. The CDR3 DNA reads TGTGCCAGCAGTTCCCGGACAGGGTGGAGAACTAATGAAAAACTGTTTTTT.

V and J are TRBV5-1 and TRBJ1-2; the D gene is possibly TRBD1 (5 bases). The CDR3 extends over 15 amino acids. The germline CDR1 and CDR2 sequences are SGHRS and YFSETQ. V was clipped by 1 base and J by 4 bases, with 14 bases between them. This CDR3 is CASSLKRQGGYGYTF. CDR3 sequence (DNA): TGCGCCAGCAGCTTGAAACGGCAGGGTGGCTATGGCTACACCTTC.

The J gene is TRBJ2-3, the V gene TRBV14; D remains unclear. The CDR3 totals 13 residues. CDR1 and CDR2 from the germline V gene are SGHDN and FVKESK. V was clipped by 4 bases and J by 6 bases, with 11 bases between them. CDR3 sequence (DNA): TGTGCCAGCAGCCGACCAGGTTGGGATACGCAGTATTTT. This codes for CASSRPGWDTQYF.

The V gene is TRBV9, the J gene TRBJ2-2; 11 nucleotides agree with TRBD2. This CDR3 comprises 16 residues. Germline CDR1 reads SGDLS; CDR2 reads YYNGEE. J was trimmed by 7 bases and V by 2 bases; bases with no gene match: 7. The CDR3 protein is CASSVGSGGAFGELFF. CDR3 sequence (DNA): TGTGCCAGCAGCGTGGGTAGCGGGGGGGCCTTCGGGGAGCTGTTTTTT.

The chain has TRBV7-2 and TRBJ2-7, with 7 bases matching TRBD2. CDR3 size: 14 residues. V lost 5 bases to trimming and J lost 2 bases; unmatched junction nucleotides: 6. The germline V gene encodes CDR1 SGHTA and CDR2 FQGNSA. DNA for the CDR3: TGTGCCAGCAGCCCTGGGGGGGGAACCTACGAGCAGTACTTC. Translating it yields CASSPGGGTYEQYF.

The genes are TRBV11-2 and TRBJ2-1; no definite D call. CDR3 length equals 16 residues. The germline gives CDR1 SGHAT, CDR2 FQNNGV. V lost 5 bases and J 3 bases, leaving 17 bases between the germline ends. Here the CDR3 reads CASSPLHGKYYNEQFF. The CDR3 bases are TGTGCCAGCAGCCCACTACACGGAAAGTACTACAATGAGCAGTTCTTC.

The chain uses TRBV2 and TRBJ2-1, with 13 bases aligning to TRBD2. With 5 bases clipped from V and 9 bases from J, the junction kept 7 bases outside the gene matches. The V gene's germline CDR1 is SNHLY and CDR2 FYNNEI. The CDR3 consists of 15 residues. DNA of the CDR3: TGTGCCAGCAGTTTTACTAGCGGGAGGGCCACTGAGCAGTTCTTC. Protein: CASSFTSGRATEQFF.

This clone appeared a few times. V usage is TRBV6-6 and J usage is TRBJ1-5; no reliable D call. Germline-derived CDR1 and CDR2 are MNHNY and SVGAGI (reference sequence). This CDR3 region has 16 residues. The V and J ends lost 6 bases and 11 bases respectively, with 26 bases between them. The CDR3 nucleotides read TGTGCCAGCAGCCATTCGGACTGGGCGACCGGCGCGGCCCAGCATTTT. Translated: CASSHSDWATGAAQHF.

The rearrangement uses TRBV6-5 and TRBJ2-7; TRBD2 is a possible D gene (5 bases). The length of the CDR3 is 13 residues. The V gene's germline CDR1 is MNHEY and CDR2 SVGAGI. V gave up 2 bases and J gave up 6 bases, with 11 bases separating them. CDR3 nucleotides: TGTGCCAGCAGTTACGAGGGTTTCACCGAGCAGTACTTC. This sequence encodes CASSYEGFTEQYF.

V and J are TRBV28 and TRBJ1-2; D remains unclear. Germline lookup yields CDR1 MDHEN and CDR2 SYDVKM. Deletions cut 8 bases from V and 4 bases from J, with 14 bases between. CDR3 length equals 13 residues. The DNA of the CDR3 is TGTGCCAGCGTCAGAGGCGTAAGCTATGGCTACACCTTC. Its translation is CASVRGVSYGYTF.

The chain carries TRBV6-1 and TRBJ2-1, with 11 bases identical to TRBD1. The V gene end was trimmed by 3 bases and the J gene end by 12 bases; junction bases not matched to a gene: 4. This CDR3 region has 13 residues. Germline CDR1 and CDR2: MNHNS and SASEGT. The CDR3 DNA reads as TGTGCCAGCAGTGAGAGGGACAGGGGGGGGCAGTTCTTC. Encoded protein: CASSERDRGGQFF.